This TCR beta chain stems from a study of blood T cell repertoires in COVID-19. TCRdb keeps only in-frame clones here, not all; method: immunoSEQ multiplex PCR. Of about 380,000 clones in the sample, more than 70% were seen once. The V gene's germline CDR1 is LNHDA and CDR2 SQIVND (reference sequence). V lost 6 bases and J lost 6; bases outside the gene matches: 9. This CDR3 is built from 14 residues. Everyone who took part was roughly 18 to 100 years old, and they came from 20 to 25 US areas. Assignments of participants to cohorts depended upon their own reported clinical history. The chain combines TRBV19 with TRBJ2-3; 7 positions agree with TRBD1. Sequencing used PBMCs or T cells enriched from blood (not recorded which). The receptor comes from a woman aged 18-29 years who had recovered from COVID-19. The chain's CDR3 is CASRRQGEKDTQYF. CDR3 DNA sequence: TGTGCCAGTAGGAGACAGGGTGAGAAGGATACGCAGTATTTT.